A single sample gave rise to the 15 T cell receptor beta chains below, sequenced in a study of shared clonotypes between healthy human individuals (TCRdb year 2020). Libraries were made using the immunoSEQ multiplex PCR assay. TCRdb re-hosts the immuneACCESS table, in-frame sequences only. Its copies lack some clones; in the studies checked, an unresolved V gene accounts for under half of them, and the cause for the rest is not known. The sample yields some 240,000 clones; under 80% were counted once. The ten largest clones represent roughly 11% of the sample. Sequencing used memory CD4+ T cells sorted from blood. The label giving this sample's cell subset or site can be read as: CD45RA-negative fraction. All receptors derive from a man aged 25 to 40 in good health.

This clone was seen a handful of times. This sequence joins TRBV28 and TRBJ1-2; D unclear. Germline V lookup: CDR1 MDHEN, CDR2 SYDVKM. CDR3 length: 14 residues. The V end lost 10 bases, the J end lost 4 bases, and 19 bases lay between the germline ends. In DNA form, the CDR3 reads TGTGCCATACACCCTTCACAGCGATCCTATGGCTACACCTTC. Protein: CAIHPSQRSYGYTF.

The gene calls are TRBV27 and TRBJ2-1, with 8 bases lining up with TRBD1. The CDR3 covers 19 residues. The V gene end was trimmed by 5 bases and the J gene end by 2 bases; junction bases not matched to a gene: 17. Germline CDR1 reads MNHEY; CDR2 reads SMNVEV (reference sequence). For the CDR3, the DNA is TGTGCCAGCAGTGCCCGATCATACCAGACGGGACAGGCCTACAATGAGCAGTTCTTC. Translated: CASSARSYQTGQAYNEQFF.

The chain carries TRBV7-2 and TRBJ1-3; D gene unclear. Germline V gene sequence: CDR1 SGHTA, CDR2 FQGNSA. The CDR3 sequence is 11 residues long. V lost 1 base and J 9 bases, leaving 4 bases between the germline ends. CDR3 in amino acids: CASSLDSTIYF. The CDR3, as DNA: TGTGCCAGCAGCTTAGATAGCACCATATATTTT. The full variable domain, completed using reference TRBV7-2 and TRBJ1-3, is GAGVSQSPSNKVTEKGKDVELRCDPISGHTALYWYRQSLGQGLEFLIYFQGNSAPDKSGLPSDRFSAERTGGSVSTLTIQRTQQEDSAVYLCASSLDSTIYFGEGSWLTVV.

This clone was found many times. CDR3 sequence: CASSGTASNEQFF. The CDR3 coding sequence is TGTGCCAGCAGTGGGACAGCCTCTAATGAGCAGTTCTTC. V is TRBV6-5 and J is TRBJ2-1, with TRBD1 identical over 7 bases. V lost 5 bases to trimming and J lost 7 bases; unmatched junction nucleotides: 5. Germline CDR1 reads MNHEY; CDR2 reads SVGAGI. The CDR3 loop spans 13 amino acids.

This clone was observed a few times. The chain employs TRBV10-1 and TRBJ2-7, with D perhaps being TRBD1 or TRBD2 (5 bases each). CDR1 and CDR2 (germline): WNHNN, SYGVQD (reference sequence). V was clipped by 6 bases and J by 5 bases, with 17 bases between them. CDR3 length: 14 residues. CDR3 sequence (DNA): TGCGCCAGCAGCCGGGACGAGGTCATTAACGAGCAGTACTTC. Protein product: CASSRDEVINEQYF.

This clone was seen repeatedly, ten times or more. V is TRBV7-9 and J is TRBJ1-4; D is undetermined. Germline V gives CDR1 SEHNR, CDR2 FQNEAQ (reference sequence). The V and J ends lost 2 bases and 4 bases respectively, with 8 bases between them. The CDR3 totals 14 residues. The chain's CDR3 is CASSLIVLNEKLFF. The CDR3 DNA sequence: TGTGCCAGCAGCTTAATCGTTCTTAATGAAAAACTGTTTTTT.

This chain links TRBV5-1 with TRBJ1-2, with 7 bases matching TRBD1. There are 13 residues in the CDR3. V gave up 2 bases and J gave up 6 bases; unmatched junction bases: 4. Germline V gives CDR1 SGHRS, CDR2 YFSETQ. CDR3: CASSFGQADGYTF. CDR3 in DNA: TGCGCCAGCAGCTTCGGACAGGCGGATGGCTACACCTTC. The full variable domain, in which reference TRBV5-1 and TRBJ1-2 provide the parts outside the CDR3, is KAGVTQTPRYLIKTRGQQVTLSCSPISGHRSVSWYQQTPGQGLQFLFEYFSETQRNKGNFPGRFSGRQFSNSRSEMNVSTLELGDSALYLCASSFGQADGYTFGSGTRLTVV.

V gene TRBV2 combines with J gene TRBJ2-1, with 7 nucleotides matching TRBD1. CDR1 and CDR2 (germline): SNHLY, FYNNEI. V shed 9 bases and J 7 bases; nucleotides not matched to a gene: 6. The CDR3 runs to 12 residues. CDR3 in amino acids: CASRDSRNEQFF. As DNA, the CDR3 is TGTGCCAGTAGGGACAGCAGGAATGAGCAGTTCTTC.

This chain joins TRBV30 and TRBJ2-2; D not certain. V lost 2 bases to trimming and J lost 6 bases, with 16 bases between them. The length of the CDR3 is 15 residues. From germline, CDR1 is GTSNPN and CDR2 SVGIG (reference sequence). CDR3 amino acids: CAWSPPLHTAGELFF. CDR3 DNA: TGTGCCTGGAGTCCCCCGCTTCATACCGCCGGGGAGCTGTTTTTT.

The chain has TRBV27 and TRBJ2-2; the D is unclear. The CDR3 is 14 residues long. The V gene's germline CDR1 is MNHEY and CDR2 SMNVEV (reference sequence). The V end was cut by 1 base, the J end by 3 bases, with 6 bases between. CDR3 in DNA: TGTGCCAGCAGTTTATTTAGGGACACCGGGGAGCTGTTTTTT. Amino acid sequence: CASSLFRDTGELFF.

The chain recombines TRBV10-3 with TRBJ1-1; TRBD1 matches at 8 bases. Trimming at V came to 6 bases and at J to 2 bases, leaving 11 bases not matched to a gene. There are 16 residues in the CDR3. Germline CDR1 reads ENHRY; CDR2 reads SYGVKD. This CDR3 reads CAIRKGQGGPNTEAFF. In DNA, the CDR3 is TGTGCCATCAGGAAAGGACAGGGAGGCCCTAACACTGAAGCTTTCTTT.

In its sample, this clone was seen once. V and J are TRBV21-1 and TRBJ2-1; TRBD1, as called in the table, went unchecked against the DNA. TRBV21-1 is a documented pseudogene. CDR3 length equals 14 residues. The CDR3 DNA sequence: TGTGCCAGCAGCTTCCGGGACAACTACAATGAGCAGTTCTTC. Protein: CASSFRDNYNEQFF.

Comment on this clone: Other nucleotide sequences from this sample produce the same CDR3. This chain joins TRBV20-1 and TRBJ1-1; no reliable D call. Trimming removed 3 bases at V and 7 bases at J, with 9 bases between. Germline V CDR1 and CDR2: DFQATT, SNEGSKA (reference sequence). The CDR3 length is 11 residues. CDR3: CSASRSLEAFF. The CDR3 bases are TGCAGTGCTAGTCGCAGCCTTGAAGCTTTCTTT.

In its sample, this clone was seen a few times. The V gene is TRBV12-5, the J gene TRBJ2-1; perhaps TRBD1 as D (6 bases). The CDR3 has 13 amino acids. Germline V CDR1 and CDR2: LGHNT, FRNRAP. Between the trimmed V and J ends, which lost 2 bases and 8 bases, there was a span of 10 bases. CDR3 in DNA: TGTGCTAGTGGTTTGTCAGGGGTGGATGAGCAGTTCTTC. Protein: CASGLSGVDEQFF.

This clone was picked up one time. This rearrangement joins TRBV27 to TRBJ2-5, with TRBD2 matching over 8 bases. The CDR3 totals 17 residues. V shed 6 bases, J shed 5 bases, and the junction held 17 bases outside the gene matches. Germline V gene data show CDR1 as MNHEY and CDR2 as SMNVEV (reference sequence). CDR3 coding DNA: TGTGCCAGCAGAGCAGATAGGGGACTAGTACGGCCCGAGACCCAGTACTTC. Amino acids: CASRADRGLVRPETQYF.